Listed here is a single TCR beta chain. Its antigen is not known. This sample was included in a study of cytomegalovirus exposure and HLA in healthy donors. The CDR3 has 17 amino acids. The V gene end was trimmed by 1 base and the J gene end by 0 bases; junction bases not matched to a gene: 3. Germline CDR1 reads LGHNA; CDR2 reads YNFKEQ. Study-wide points: Associated with cytomegalovirus, according to the listing, were some 180 TCR beta chains. Segments of the TCR beta V type were, in most cases, productive about 90% or about 30% of the time in an earlier analysis. TCR beta V- and J-gene trimming was later associated with a missense DCLRE1C variant.

PCR was performed using 60 Vbeta and 13 Jbeta primers. Profiled with immunoSEQ multiplex PCR; TCRdb holds only in-frame clones, not every one. The table lists about 170,000 clones, around 83% of them singletons. This TCR derives from a man between 25 and 39 years old in good health and CMV-seropositive. The rearrangement uses TRBV4-2 and TRBJ2-3; the match to TRBD2 covers 11 bases. Sequenced sample: PBMCs. The CDR3 DNA is TGTGCCAGCAGCCAAGGTCGGACTAGCGGGAGCACAGATACGCAGTATTTT. This encodes CASSQGRTSGSTDTQYF.